What follows describes a single T cell receptor (beta chain). This receptor's antigen is unknown. No base quality information exists; no much larger clone differs at one position. This entry is derived from a study of blood T cell repertoires in COVID-19 (dated by TCRdb to about 2020). Regarding the study in general: The collaborator samples originated in the United States, Italy and Spain and spanned the acute and convalescent phases of COVID-19. Where available, HLA class I and class II types were obtained from metadata supplied by the sample provider rather than from assay-based typing. The repertoires were released in a freely available public database meant as a resource for research on the immune response to SARS-CoV-2. The material from the prospective study consisted of cDNA or gDNA derived from T cells, B-cell-depleted T cells, or PBMCs. A de-identified subject ID, COVID-19 status, age in years and sex were almost always included in the sample metadata. The samples were drawn from the first 160 participants of the ongoing ImmuneRACE study and from 1,254 subjects provided by 6 global collaborators. Deeply sampled blood TCRbeta repertoires from subjects exposed to, actively infected with, or recovered from COVID-19 were included in the dataset.

The germline V gene encodes CDR1 SNHLY and CDR2 FYNNEI. Measured from the cysteine to the phenylalanine, the CDR3 is 16 residues long. The kept DNA is CDR3 alone, 48 bases in frame from the first base. Compared with germline, V lacks 2 bases and J lacks 2 bases; bases without a gene match: 7. One collaborating source in Seattle enrolled patients during active infection and followed them longitudinally through the course of disease. Whole blood was collected in K2EDTA tubes by collaborating institutions according to the institutions' own protocols. Collaborator samples were shipped for TCRbeta analysis as frozen whole blood, isolated PBMCs, or DNA extracted from either sample type. On the study overall, not on this receptor specifically: The amount of clinical and demographic metadata varied by source and participant and was provided uncurated.

TCRbeta CDR3 regions were amplified from genomic DNA using the immunoSEQ Assay, a bias-controlled multiplex PCR. The study's own analysis went as follows. Within the assay, amplification of reference gene primers was used to estimate how many nucleated cells each sample contained. To quantify the absolute abundance of each unique TCRbeta CDR3 rearrangement, sequence reads were collapsed and filtered. For each sample, productive Simpson clonality was calculated as the square root of Simpson's diversity index across productive rearrangements. TCRdb holds this immuneACCESS table with in-frame rearrangements only. Some clones are missing; in checked studies, unresolved V genes explain under half, and the rest has no known cause. V and J calls and clone size are as listed in that table; D and trimming were resolved from the DNA. In all, the sample holds about 260,000 clones, and about nine tenths of those were seen once. The ten top clones hold roughly 2.7% of the sample.

The TCR was taken from a person between 18 and 35 years old with COVID-19, enrolled during active disease. The rearranged segments are TRBV2 and TRBJ2-3, and 7 junction bases match TRBD1. Sequenced input: peripheral blood. The CDR3 region: CASSESGQPYTDTQYF. The DNA sequence reads TGTGCCAGCAGTGAATCGGGACAGCCTTACACAGATACGCAGTATTTT.